This T cell receptor beta chain derives from a study of early T cells in non-severe SARS-CoV-2 infection. Whole-study context: Sequencing targeted bulk RNA from unsorted whole blood, leaving chains unpaired. Regarding the study as a whole: The study's VDJdb matching favored anti-spike CD8 responses and missed private and CD4 specificities.

In its sample, this clonotype was seen many times. The target antigen is unknown. This CDR3 is 14 amino acids long. Trimming removed 2 bases from V and 2 bases from J, with 13 bases in between. Germline V gene lookup returns CDR1 GTSNPN and CDR2 SVGIG (reference sequence). Unique molecular identifiers were added to individual cDNA molecules. TCRdb ran MiXCR on the 5' RACE reads and lists one entry per CDR3 protein. Of some 28,000 distinct CDR3 sequences listed, about 5.3% are singletons. The sequence derives from an adult who was a healthcare worker with PCR-confirmed SARS-CoV-2 infection or an uninfected control (not recorded which). Sequences were obtained from whole blood. V and J are TRBV30 and TRBJ2-7; the D gene could be TRBD1 or TRBD2 (5 bases each). CDR3 amino acids: CAWSPGTATYEQYF. CDR3 nucleotide sequence: TGTGCCTGGAGTCCCGGGACGGCGACCTACGAGCAGTACTTC. Full variable domain (remainder filled in from reference TRBV30 and TRBJ2-7): SQTIHQWPATLVQPVGSPLSLECTVEGTSNPNLYWYRQAAGRGLQLLFYSVGIGQISSEVPQNLSASRPQDRQFILSSKKLLLSDSGFYLCAWSPGTATYEQYFGPGTRLTVT.